This is a list of T cell receptor beta chains from one sample in a study of metastatic and nonmetastatic thyroid tumors. MiXCR reprocessed the PCR reads for TCRdb. The sample includes roughly 81,000 clones, 8.6% of them seen just once. Sequencing was performed on blood. The receptors originated from a female donor with papillary thyroid cancer or a benign thyroid nodule (not recorded which). Some clones in this sample may be carry-over from other donors' samples. Both conserved end residues are part of each CDR3. Fields, in order: clone size, D gene, V gene, J gene, CDR3 protein, CDR3 DNA. The D gene is left open where the match is weak. Rows may omit the clone size; those that give it use once, few, many or a size class.

clone_size: many; d_call: TRBD1; v_call: TRBV18; j_call: TRBJ1-5; cdr3_aa: CASSPSNRGRPQHF; cdr3_nt: TGTGCCAGCTCACCATCGAACAGGGGGCGGCCCCAGCATTTT
clone_size: many; d_call: NA; v_call: TRBV20-1; j_call: TRBJ1-1; cdr3_aa: CSARGGGTEAFF; cdr3_nt: TGCAGTGCTAGGGGTGGGGGCACTGAAGCTTTCTTT
clone_size: few; d_call: NA; v_call: TRBV7-6; j_call: TRBJ1-6; cdr3_aa: CASRLGGEPNSPLHF; cdr3_nt: TGTGCCAGCAGACTCGGCGGGGAACCTAATTCACCCCTCCACTTT
clone_size: few; d_call: NA; v_call: TRBV2; j_call: TRBJ1-2; cdr3_aa: CASKADTTNYGYTF; cdr3_nt: TGTGCCAGCAAGGCTGACACGACGAACTATGGCTACACCTTC
clone_size: NA; d_call: NA; v_call: TRBV11-1; j_call: TRBJ1-1; cdr3_aa: CASRDRWTLGQNTEAFF; cdr3_nt: TGTGCCAGCAGGGACCGGTGGACCCTTGGACAGAACACTGAAGCTTTCTTT
clone_size: many; d_call: NA; v_call: TRBV28; j_call: TRBJ2-3; cdr3_aa: CASGAGDTQYF; cdr3_nt: TGTGCCAGCGGGGCTGGGGATACGCAGTATTTT
clone_size: many; d_call: NA; v_call: TRBV5-1; j_call: TRBJ1-2; cdr3_aa: CASSHDSPNYGYTF; cdr3_nt: TGCGCCAGCAGCCATGACAGTCCTAACTATGGCTACACCTTC
clone_size: many; d_call: NA; v_call: TRBV18; j_call: TRBJ2-4; cdr3_aa: CASSPPQGRAKNIQYF; cdr3_nt: TGTGCCAGCTCACCACCGCAGGGACGGGCCAAAAACATTCAGTACTTC
clone_size: few; d_call: TRBD1; v_call: TRBV5-1; j_call: TRBJ1-6; cdr3_aa: CASRANRGNPPLHF; cdr3_nt: TGCGCCAGCAGGGCAAACAGGGGAAATCCACCCCTCCACTTT
clone_size: NA; d_call: NA; v_call: TRBV18; j_call: TRBJ2-3; cdr3_aa: CASSPLRGGSSTDTQYF; cdr3_nt: TGTGCCAGCTCCCCCTTAAGGGGGGGCTCGAGCACAGATACGCAGTATTTT
clone_size: many; d_call: TRBD1; v_call: TRBV19; j_call: TRBJ1-1; cdr3_aa: CASTQGGRWTEAFF; cdr3_nt: TGTGCCAGTACCCAGGGGGGGAGGTGGACTGAAGCTTTCTTT
clone_size: few; d_call: NA; v_call: TRBV6-5; j_call: TRBJ2-6; cdr3_aa: CASSYWSRSGANVLTF; cdr3_nt: TGTGCCAGCAGTTACTGGTCCCGCTCTGGGGCCAACGTCCTGACTTTC
clone_size: many; d_call: NA; v_call: TRBV11-3; j_call: TRBJ1-1; cdr3_aa: CASSKVEGTEAFF; cdr3_nt: TGTGCCAGCAGCAAAGTCGAGGGAACTGAAGCTTTCTTT
clone_size: few; d_call: NA; v_call: TRBV12-3/TRBV12-4; j_call: TRBJ2-7; cdr3_aa: CASSPIRDPYEQYF; cdr3_nt: TGTGCCAGCAGTCCCATCAGGGACCCCTACGAGCAGTACTTC
clone_size: many; d_call: NA; v_call: TRBV27; j_call: TRBJ2-1; cdr3_aa: CASSPGGAGTDEQFF; cdr3_nt: TGTGCCAGCAGTCCCGGCGGGGCGGGGACCGATGAGCAGTTCTTC
clone_size: many; d_call: TRBD2; v_call: TRBV11-2; j_call: TRBJ2-7; cdr3_aa: CASSSLAGGGEQYF; cdr3_nt: TGTGCCAGCAGCTCTCTAGCGGGGGGAGGCGAGCAGTACTTC
clone_size: many; d_call: TRBD1; v_call: TRBV5-1; j_call: TRBJ1-2; cdr3_aa: CASSSGQVNYGYTF; cdr3_nt: TGCGCCAGCAGCTCGGGACAGGTTAACTATGGCTACACCTTC
clone_size: many; d_call: NA; v_call: TRBV12-3/TRBV12-4; j_call: TRBJ1-1; cdr3_aa: CASSFSLNTEAFF; cdr3_nt: TGTGCCAGCAGTTTCTCGCTTAACACTGAAGCTTTCTTT
clone_size: many; d_call: NA; v_call: TRBV10-1; j_call: TRBJ2-5; cdr3_aa: CASSESIGYQETQYF; cdr3_nt: TGCGCCAGCAGTGAGTCAATAGGCTACCAAGAGACCCAGTACTTC
clone_size: many; d_call: NA; v_call: TRBV27; j_call: TRBJ1-6; cdr3_aa: CASSPGTGEVSSPLHF; cdr3_nt: TGTGCCAGCAGTCCAGGCACAGGCGAAGTTAGTTCACCCCTCCACTTT
clone_size: many; d_call: NA; v_call: TRBV9; j_call: TRBJ2-5; cdr3_aa: CASSTSGAQETQYF; cdr3_nt: TGTGCCAGCAGCACCTCCGGGGCCCAAGAGACCCAGTACTTC
clone_size: many; d_call: NA; v_call: TRBV6-5; j_call: TRBJ1-5; cdr3_aa: CASSYSWDQPQHF; cdr3_nt: TGTGCCAGCAGTTACTCGTGGGATCAGCCCCAGCATTTT
clone_size: many; d_call: TRBD1; v_call: TRBV12-3/TRBV12-4; j_call: TRBJ1-2; cdr3_aa: CASIRGQAESGYTF; cdr3_nt: TGTGCCAGCATCAGGGGACAGGCGGAATCTGGCTACACCTTC
clone_size: many; d_call: NA; v_call: TRBV11-2; j_call: TRBJ1-6; cdr3_aa: CASSLGGFANSPLHF; cdr3_nt: TGTGCCAGCAGCTTAGGGGGATTTGCTAATTCACCCCTCCACTTT
clone_size: few; d_call: TRBD2; v_call: TRBV27; j_call: TRBJ2-3; cdr3_aa: CASSLSGDSGSTDTQYF; cdr3_nt: TGTGCCAGCAGTTTATCGGGGGATAGCGGGAGCACAGATACGCAGTATTTT
clone_size: many; d_call: NA; v_call: TRBV5-1; j_call: TRBJ2-5; cdr3_aa: CASSLAGVETQYF; cdr3_nt: TGCGCCAGCAGCTTGGCCGGGGTGGAGACCCAGTACTTC
clone_size: NA; d_call: TRBD1; v_call: TRBV7-6; j_call: TRBJ2-6; cdr3_aa: CASSLVGQGASGANVLTF; cdr3_nt: TGTGCCAGCAGCTTAGTTGGACAGGGTGCATCTGGGGCCAACGTCCTGACTTTC
clone_size: NA; d_call: TRBD1; v_call: TRBV9; j_call: TRBJ2-5; cdr3_aa: CASSPVTGGETQYF; cdr3_nt: TGTGCCAGCAGCCCTGTGACAGGGGGAGAGACCCAGTACTTC
clone_size: many; d_call: TRBD1; v_call: TRBV7-3; j_call: TRBJ1-4; cdr3_aa: CASSSAGTESEKLFF; cdr3_nt: TGTGCCAGCAGCTCGGCCGGGACAGAGAGCGAAAAACTGTTTTTT
clone_size: many; d_call: NA; v_call: TRBV30; j_call: TRBJ1-2; cdr3_aa: CAWSDQGLGGYTF; cdr3_nt: TGTGCCTGGAGTGATCAGGGGTTGGGTGGCTACACCTTC
clone_size: many; d_call: NA; v_call: TRBV19; j_call: TRBJ1-2; cdr3_aa: CASSIGRQVDGYTF; cdr3_nt: TGTGCCAGTAGTATCGGTCGGCAGGTGGATGGCTACACCTTC
clone_size: many; d_call: NA; v_call: TRBV12-3/TRBV12-4; j_call: TRBJ1-6; cdr3_aa: CASSRDSLPLHF; cdr3_nt: TGTGCCAGCAGCCGCGACAGTTTACCCCTCCACTTT
clone_size: many; d_call: NA; v_call: TRBV9; j_call: TRBJ2-3; cdr3_aa: CASSVGPGTDTQYF; cdr3_nt: TGTGCCAGCAGCGTAGGCCCAGGCACAGATACGCAGTATTTT
clone_size: many; d_call: NA; v_call: TRBV3-1; j_call: TRBJ2-7; cdr3_aa: CASSFLAHEQYF; cdr3_nt: TGTGCCAGCAGTTTTCTGGCCCACGAGCAGTACTTC
clone_size: NA; d_call: NA; v_call: TRBV7-3; j_call: TRBJ2-5; cdr3_aa: CASSLRPPSAQETQYF; cdr3_nt: TGTGCCAGCAGCTTAAGACCCCCTAGCGCCCAAGAGACCCAGTACTTC
clone_size: NA; d_call: NA; v_call: TRBV3-1; j_call: TRBJ2-2; cdr3_aa: CASSLTTARELFF; cdr3_nt: TGTGCCAGCAGCCTAACGACGGCCCGGGAGCTGTTTTTT
clone_size: NA; d_call: TRBD1; v_call: TRBV29-1; j_call: TRBJ1-2; cdr3_aa: CSVRDSQGAVYGYTF; cdr3_nt: TGCAGCGTACGAGACTCTCAGGGGGCGGTCTATGGCTACACCTTC
clone_size: many; d_call: TRBD1; v_call: TRBV10-3; j_call: TRBJ2-5; cdr3_aa: CAISEGGQGWETQYF; cdr3_nt: TGTGCCATCAGTGAGGGGGGACAGGGATGGGAGACCCAGTACTTC
clone_size: many; d_call: NA; v_call: TRBV6-5; j_call: TRBJ1-5; cdr3_aa: CASSYSEGRQPQHF; cdr3_nt: TGTGCCAGCAGTTACTCGGAGGGACGACAGCCCCAGCATTTT
clone_size: many; d_call: TRBD1; v_call: TRBV5-1; j_call: TRBJ1-4; cdr3_aa: CASSPGTGGNEKLFF; cdr3_nt: TGCGCCAGCAGCCCAGGGACAGGGGGTAATGAAAAACTGTTTTTT
clone_size: many; d_call: NA; v_call: TRBV27; j_call: TRBJ1-2; cdr3_aa: CASSLWRGFSGGYTF; cdr3_nt: TGTGCCAGCAGTTTATGGCGGGGCTTTTCAGGGGGCTACACCTTC
clone_size: many; d_call: TRBD1; v_call: TRBV5-1; j_call: TRBJ2-7; cdr3_aa: CASSSQGGSYEQYF; cdr3_nt: TGCGCCAGCAGCTCACAGGGGGGTTCCTACGAGCAGTACTTC
clone_size: many; d_call: TRBD1; v_call: TRBV12-3/TRBV12-4; j_call: TRBJ1-5; cdr3_aa: CASREQGLTQPQHF; cdr3_nt: TGTGCCAGCAGGGAACAGGGGTTGACTCAGCCCCAGCATTTT
clone_size: NA; d_call: TRBD1; v_call: TRBV20-1; j_call: TRBJ2-2; cdr3_aa: CSARKTGDNTGELFF; cdr3_nt: TGCAGTGCTAGGAAGACAGGGGACAACACCGGGGAGCTGTTTTTT
clone_size: many; d_call: NA; v_call: TRBV6-5; j_call: TRBJ1-6; cdr3_aa: CASSYRGTDNSPLHF; cdr3_nt: TGTGCCAGCAGTTACCGCGGGACCGATAATTCACCCCTCCACTTT
clone_size: many; d_call: NA; v_call: TRBV19; j_call: TRBJ1-6; cdr3_aa: CASYDSSYNSPLHF; cdr3_nt: TGTGCCAGTTACGACAGTTCTTATAATTCACCCCTCCACTTT
clone_size: many; d_call: NA; v_call: TRBV19; j_call: TRBJ2-7; cdr3_aa: CASRKQGVGTPLYEQYF; cdr3_nt: TGTGCCAGTAGGAAGCAGGGGGTGGGGACTCCTCTCTACGAGCAGTACTTC
clone_size: many; d_call: TRBD1; v_call: TRBV9; j_call: TRBJ2-3; cdr3_aa: CASSATSGTGGADTQYF; cdr3_nt: TGTGCCAGCAGCGCCACTTCCGGGACAGGGGGGGCAGATACGCAGTATTTT
clone_size: NA; d_call: NA; v_call: TRBV3-1; j_call: TRBJ1-2; cdr3_aa: CASSQGLYGYTF; cdr3_nt: TGTGCCAGCAGCCAGGGACTCTATGGCTACACCTTC
clone_size: many; d_call: NA; v_call: TRBV6-5; j_call: TRBJ1-5; cdr3_aa: CASSYSGGGDNQPQHF; cdr3_nt: TGTGCCAGCAGTTACTCTGGGGGGGGGGACAATCAGCCCCAGCATTTT
clone_size: many; d_call: TRBD2; v_call: TRBV6-1; j_call: TRBJ2-4; cdr3_aa: CASSRNSGGAAKNIQYF; cdr3_nt: TGTGCCAGCAGTAGGAATAGCGGGGGGGCGGCCAAAAACATTCAGTACTTC
clone_size: many; d_call: TRBD2; v_call: TRBV30; j_call: TRBJ2-5; cdr3_aa: CAWKPSGGGTQYF; cdr3_nt: TGTGCCTGGAAGCCTAGCGGGGGTGGGACCCAGTACTTC
clone_size: many; d_call: NA; v_call: TRBV5-1; j_call: TRBJ1-1; cdr3_aa: CASSLVQGDEAFF; cdr3_nt: TGCGCCAGCAGCTTGGTCCAGGGTGATGAAGCTTTCTTT
clone_size: many; d_call: NA; v_call: TRBV5-1; j_call: TRBJ1-2; cdr3_aa: CASSLEGYGYTF; cdr3_nt: TGCGCCAGCAGCTTGGAGGGATATGGCTACACCTTC
clone_size: many; d_call: NA; v_call: TRBV24-1; j_call: TRBJ2-3; cdr3_aa: CATSDSKSTGRMRDTQYF; cdr3_nt: TGTGCCACCAGTGATTCTAAATCGACAGGCCGAATGCGGGATACGCAGTATTTT
clone_size: many; d_call: TRBD1; v_call: TRBV9; j_call: TRBJ1-6; cdr3_aa: CASSVRTGDNSPLHF; cdr3_nt: TGTGCCAGCAGCGTTCGGACAGGAGATAATTCACCCCTCCACTTT
clone_size: many; d_call: NA; v_call: TRBV28; j_call: TRBJ2-7; cdr3_aa: CASSSLDEQYF; cdr3_nt: TGTGCCAGCAGTTCCCTGGACGAGCAGTACTTC
clone_size: many; d_call: NA; v_call: TRBV11-1; j_call: TRBJ1-1; cdr3_aa: CASSLARNTEAFF; cdr3_nt: TGTGCCAGCAGCTTAGCGAGGAACACTGAAGCTTTCTTT
clone_size: many; d_call: TRBD1; v_call: TRBV19; j_call: TRBJ1-2; cdr3_aa: CASRMGGQGYTF; cdr3_nt: TGTGCCAGTAGGATGGGGGGACAGGGCTACACCTTC